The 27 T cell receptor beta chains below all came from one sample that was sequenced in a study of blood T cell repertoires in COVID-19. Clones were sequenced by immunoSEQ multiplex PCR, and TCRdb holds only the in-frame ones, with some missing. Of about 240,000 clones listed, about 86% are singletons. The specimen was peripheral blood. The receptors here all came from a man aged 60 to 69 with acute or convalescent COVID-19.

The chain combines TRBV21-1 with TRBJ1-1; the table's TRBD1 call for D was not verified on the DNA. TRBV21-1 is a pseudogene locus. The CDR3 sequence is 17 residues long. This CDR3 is CASSRSPPTGMNTEAFF. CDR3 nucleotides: TGTGCCAGCAGCAGATCCCCCCCGACAGGAATGAACACTGAAGCTTTCTTT.

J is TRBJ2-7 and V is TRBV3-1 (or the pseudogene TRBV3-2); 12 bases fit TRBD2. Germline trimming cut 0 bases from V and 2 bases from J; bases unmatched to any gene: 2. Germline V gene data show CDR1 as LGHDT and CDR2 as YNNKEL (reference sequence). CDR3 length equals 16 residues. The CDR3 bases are TGTGCCAGCAGCCAAGATCTAGCGGGAGGGACCTACGAGCAGTACTTC. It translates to CASSQDLAGGTYEQYF.

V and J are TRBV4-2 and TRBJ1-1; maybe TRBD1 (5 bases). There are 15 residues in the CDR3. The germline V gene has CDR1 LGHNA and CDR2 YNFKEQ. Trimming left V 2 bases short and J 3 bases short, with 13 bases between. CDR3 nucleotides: TGTGCCAGCAGCCAAAATCAGGGTCCGGACACTGAAGCTTTCTTT. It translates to CASSQNQGPDTEAFF.

CDR3 residues: CASSSDRTNQPQHF. In nucleotides, the CDR3 is TGTGCCAGCAGTTCGGACAGGACCAATCAGCCCCAGCATTTT. The rearrangement links TRBV6-2 or TRBV6-3 to TRBJ1-5, with TRBD1 matching 7 bases. With 4 bases clipped from V and 3 bases from J, the junction kept 3 bases outside the gene matches. The CDR3 runs to 14 residues. Germline CDR1 and CDR2: MNHEY and SVGEGT.

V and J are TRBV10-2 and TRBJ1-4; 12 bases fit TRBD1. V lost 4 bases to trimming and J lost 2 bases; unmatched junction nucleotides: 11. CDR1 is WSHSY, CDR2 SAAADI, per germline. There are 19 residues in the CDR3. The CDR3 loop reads CASSAGTGGAGGTNEKLFF. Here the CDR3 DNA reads TGCGCCAGCAGTGCTGGGACAGGGGGCGCAGGGGGCACTAATGAAAAACTGTTTTTT.

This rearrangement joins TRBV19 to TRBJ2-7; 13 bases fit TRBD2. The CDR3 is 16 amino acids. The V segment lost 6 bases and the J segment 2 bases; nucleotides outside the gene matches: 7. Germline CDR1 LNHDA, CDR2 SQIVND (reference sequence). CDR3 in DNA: TGTGCCAGTAGCCCAGGGACTAGCGGGACCACCTACGAGCAGTACTTC. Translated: CASSPGTSGTTYEQYF.

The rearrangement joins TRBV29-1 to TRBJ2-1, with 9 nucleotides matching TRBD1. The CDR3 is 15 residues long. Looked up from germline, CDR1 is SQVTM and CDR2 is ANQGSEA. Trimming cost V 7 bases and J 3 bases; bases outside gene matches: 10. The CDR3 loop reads CSATSGTGSYNEQFF. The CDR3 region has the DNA TGCAGCGCAACAAGCGGGACAGGGAGCTACAATGAGCAGTTCTTC.

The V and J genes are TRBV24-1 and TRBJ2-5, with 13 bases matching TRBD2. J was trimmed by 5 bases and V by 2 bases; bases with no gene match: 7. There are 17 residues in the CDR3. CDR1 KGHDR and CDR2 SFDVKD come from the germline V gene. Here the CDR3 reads CATSDSRTSGSGETQYF. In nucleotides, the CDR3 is TGTGCCACCAGTGATTCTAGGACTAGCGGGAGTGGGGAGACCCAGTACTTC.

The CDR3 nucleotides are TGTGCCAGCAGCTTAGGGCAGGGCGTCCCTGAGGCTGGGGCCAACGTCCTGACTTTC. Encoded protein: CASSLGQGVPEAGANVLTF. The chain links TRBV11-2 to TRBJ2-6; D is perhaps TRBD1 (5 bases). Germline V CDR1 and CDR2: SGHAT, FQNNGV. The CDR3 length is 19 residues. Trimming left V 1 base short and J 2 bases short, with 18 bases between.

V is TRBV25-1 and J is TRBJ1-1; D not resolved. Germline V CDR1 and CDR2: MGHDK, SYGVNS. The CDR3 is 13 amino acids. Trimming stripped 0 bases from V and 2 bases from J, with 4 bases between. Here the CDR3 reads CASSEYHNTEAFF. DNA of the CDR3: TGTGCCAGCAGTGAATACCATAACACTGAAGCTTTCTTT.

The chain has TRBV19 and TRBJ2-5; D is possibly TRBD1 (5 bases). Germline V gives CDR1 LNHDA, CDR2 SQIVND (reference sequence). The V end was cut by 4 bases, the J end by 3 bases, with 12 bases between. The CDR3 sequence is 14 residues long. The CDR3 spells CASSTGRDEETQYF. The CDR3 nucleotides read TGTGCCAGTAGTACTGGCAGGGATGAAGAGACCCAGTACTTC. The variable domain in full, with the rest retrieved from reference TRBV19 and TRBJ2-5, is DGGITQSPKYLFRKEGQNVTLSCEQNLNHDAMYWYRQDPGQGLRLIYYSQIVNDFQKGDIAEGYSVSREKKESFPLTVTSAQKNPTAFYLCASSTGRDEETQYFGPGTRLLVL.

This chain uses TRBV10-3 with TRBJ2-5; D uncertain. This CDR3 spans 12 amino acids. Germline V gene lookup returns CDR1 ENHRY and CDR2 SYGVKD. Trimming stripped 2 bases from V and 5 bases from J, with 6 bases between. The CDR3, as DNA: TGTGCCATCAGTGAGGGAGCTGAGACCCAGTACTTC. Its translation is CAISEGAETQYF.

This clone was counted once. The CDR3 DNA follows: TGCGCCAGCAGCTTGGGGACTACTGGGCCCCTAAATGAGCAGTTCTTC. It codes for CASSLGTTGPLNEQFF. This chain connects TRBV5-1 to TRBJ2-1, with D maybe TRBD2 (6 bases). The V gene's germline CDR1 is SGHRS and CDR2 YFSETQ. V lost 0 bases, J lost 7 bases, and 17 bases lay in between. The CDR3 consists of 16 residues.

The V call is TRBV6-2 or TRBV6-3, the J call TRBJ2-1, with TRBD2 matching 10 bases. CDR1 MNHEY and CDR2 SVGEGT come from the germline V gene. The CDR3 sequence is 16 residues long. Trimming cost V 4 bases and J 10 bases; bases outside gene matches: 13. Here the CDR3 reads CASSLGGLAGVGEQFF. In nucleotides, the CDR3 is TGTGCCAGCAGTTTAGGAGGCCTAGCGGGAGTGGGGGAGCAGTTCTTC.

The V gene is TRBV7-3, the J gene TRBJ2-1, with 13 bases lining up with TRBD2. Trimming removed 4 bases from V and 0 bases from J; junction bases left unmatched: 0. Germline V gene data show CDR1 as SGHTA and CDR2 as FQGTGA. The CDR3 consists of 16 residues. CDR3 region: CASSWTSGSSYNEQFF. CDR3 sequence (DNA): TGTGCCAGCAGCTGGACTAGCGGGAGCTCCTACAATGAGCAGTTCTTC.

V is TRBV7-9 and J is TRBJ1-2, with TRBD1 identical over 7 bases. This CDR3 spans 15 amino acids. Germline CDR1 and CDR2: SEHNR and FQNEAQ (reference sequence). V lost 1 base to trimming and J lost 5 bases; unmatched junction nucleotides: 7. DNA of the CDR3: TGTGCCAGCAGCTTAGACAGGGGCCCGGATTATGGCTACACCTTC. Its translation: CASSLDRGPDYGYTF. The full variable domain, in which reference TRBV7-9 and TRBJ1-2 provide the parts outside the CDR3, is DTGVSQNPRHKITKRGQNVTFRCDPISEHNRLYWYRQTLGQGPEFLTYFQNEAQLEKSRLLSDRFSAERPKGSFSTLEIQRTEQGDSAMYLCASSLDRGPDYGYTFGSGTRLTVV.

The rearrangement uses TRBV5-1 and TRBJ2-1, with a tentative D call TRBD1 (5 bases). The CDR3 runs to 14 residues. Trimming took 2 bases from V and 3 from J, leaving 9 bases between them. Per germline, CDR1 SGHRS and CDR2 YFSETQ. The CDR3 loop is CASSFQGSYNEQFF. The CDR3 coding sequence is TGCGCCAGCAGCTTCCAGGGAAGCTACAATGAGCAGTTCTTC.

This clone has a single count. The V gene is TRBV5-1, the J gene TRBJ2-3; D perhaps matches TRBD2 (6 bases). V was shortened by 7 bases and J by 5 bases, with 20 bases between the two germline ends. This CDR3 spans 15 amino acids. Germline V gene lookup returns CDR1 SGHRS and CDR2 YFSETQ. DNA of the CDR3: TGCGCCAGCGTCCGGGACGGGGGAGAGGTAGATACGCAGTATTTT. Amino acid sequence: CASVRDGGEVDTQYF.

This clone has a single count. The CDR3 DNA reads as TGTGCCAGCAGCTTAGGGAGGACTAGCGGGAGTACCGGGGAGCTGTTTTTT. It specifies CASSLGRTSGSTGELFF. The rearrangement joins TRBV7-6 to TRBJ2-2; 13 bases line up with TRBD2. Germline lookup yields CDR1 SGHVS and CDR2 FNYEAQ. The V segment lost 1 base and the J segment 5 bases; nucleotides outside the gene matches: 4. The CDR3 spans 17 residues.

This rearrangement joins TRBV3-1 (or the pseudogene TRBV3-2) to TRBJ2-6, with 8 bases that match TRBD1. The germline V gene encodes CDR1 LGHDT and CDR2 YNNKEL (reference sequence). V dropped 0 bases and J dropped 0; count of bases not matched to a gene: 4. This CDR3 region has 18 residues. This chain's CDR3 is CASSQEETGVSGANVLTF. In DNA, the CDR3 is TGTGCCAGCAGCCAAGAGGAGACAGGGGTCTCTGGGGCCAACGTCCTGACTTTC.

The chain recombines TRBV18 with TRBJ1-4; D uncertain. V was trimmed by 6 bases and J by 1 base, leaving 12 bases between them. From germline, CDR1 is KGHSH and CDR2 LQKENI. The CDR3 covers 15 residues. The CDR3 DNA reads TGTGCCAGCTCTGACTCCTCGGGAACTAATGAAAAACTGTTTTTT. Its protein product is CASSDSSGTNEKLFF. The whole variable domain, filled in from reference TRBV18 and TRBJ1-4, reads NAGVMQNPRHLVRRRGQEARLRCSPMKGHSHVYWYRQLPEEGLKFMVYLQKENIIDESGMPKERFSAEFPKEGPSILRIQQVVRGDSAAYFCASSDSSGTNEKLFFGSGTQLSVL.

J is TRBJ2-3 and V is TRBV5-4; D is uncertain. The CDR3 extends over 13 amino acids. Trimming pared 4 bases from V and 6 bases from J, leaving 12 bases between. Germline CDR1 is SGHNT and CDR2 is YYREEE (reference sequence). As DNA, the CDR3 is TGTGCCAGCAGCCCTCCCCAGATGGATACGCAGTATTTT. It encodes CASSPPQMDTQYF.

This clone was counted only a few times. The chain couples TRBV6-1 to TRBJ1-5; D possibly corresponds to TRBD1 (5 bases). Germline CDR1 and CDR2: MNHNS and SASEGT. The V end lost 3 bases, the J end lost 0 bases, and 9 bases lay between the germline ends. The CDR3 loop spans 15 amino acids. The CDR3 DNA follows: TGTGCCAGCAGTGAGGACATTTATAGCAATCAGCCCCAGCATTTT. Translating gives CASSEDIYSNQPQHF.

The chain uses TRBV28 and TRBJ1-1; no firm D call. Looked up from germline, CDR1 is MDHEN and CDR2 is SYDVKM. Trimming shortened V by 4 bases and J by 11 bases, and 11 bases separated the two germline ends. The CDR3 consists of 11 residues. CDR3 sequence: CASSSLTRAFF. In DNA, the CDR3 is TGTGCCAGCAGTTCCCTAACGCGGGCTTTCTTT.

The CDR3 DNA is TGTGCCAGCAGTTTACGTGACAGGACCCAAAAACTGTTTTTT. Protein sequence: CASSLRDRTQKLFF. The rearrangement links TRBV28 to TRBJ1-4, with D possibly being TRBD1 (6 bases). The V end lost 2 bases, the J end lost 9 bases, and 13 bases lay between the germline ends. The germline V gene encodes CDR1 MDHEN and CDR2 SYDVKM. The CDR3 loop spans 14 amino acids.

CDR3 nucleotide sequence: TGCAGCGTTGAAAAGCTTGCAGGGAATAAAAAACTGTTTTTT. The encoded protein is CSVEKLAGNKKLFF. J is TRBJ1-4 and V is TRBV29-1, with D possibly TRBD1 on 5 matching bases. Germline-derived CDR1 and CDR2 are SQVTM and ANQGSEA. The CDR3 length is 14 residues. V was trimmed by 2 bases and J by 9 bases, leaving 16 bases between them.

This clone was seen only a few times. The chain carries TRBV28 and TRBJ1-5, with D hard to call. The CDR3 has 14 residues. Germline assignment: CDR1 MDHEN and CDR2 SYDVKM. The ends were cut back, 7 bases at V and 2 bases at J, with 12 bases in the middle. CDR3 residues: CASNVNAGNQPQHF. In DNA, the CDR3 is TGTGCCAGCAACGTAAATGCAGGCAATCAGCCCCAGCATTTT. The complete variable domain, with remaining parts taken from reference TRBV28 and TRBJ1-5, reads DVKVTQSSRYLVKRTGEKVFLECVQDMDHENMFWYRQDPGLGLRLIYFSYDVKMKEKGDIPEGYSVSREKKERFSLILESASTNQTSMYLCASNVNAGNQPQHFGDGTRLSIL.